This paragraph covers one T cell receptor beta chain sequence. It lacks a known antigen. Base-call qualities are not available, and no considerably larger clone is one nucleotide away. The method behind the library was 5' RACE. This sample was sequenced with an Illumina HiSeq 2500. The second PCR ran for about 6 to 11 cycles and used a J-beta primer mix along with a sample-barcoded 5' primer. A unique molecular identifier was introduced onto each TCR beta cDNA molecule by a template-switch 5' adaptor carrying 12 random nucleotides. At least 2.5 million CDR3-containing paired-end reads were obtained from each sample. First-strand cDNA was synthesized from all RNA with the Mint cDNA synthesis kit, primed by a TRBC-specific oligonucleotide. All cDNA was treated with uracil-DNA glycosylase and then went through a first 18-cycle PCR with the universal primers M1SS and BC2_uni_R. Regarding the original processing steps: Normalization of each sample was performed by random selection of 1 million high-quality reads, each carrying a distinct molecular identifier. Instead of being binned into consensus sequences, reads that shared molecular identifiers were thrown out. MiTCR, with a Q25 quality threshold and the strictest error-elimination algorithm, was used for CDR3 identification, clonotype clustering and error correction. A nonparametric unseen species model with Euler transformation was used to estimate lower-bound total TCR beta diversity. TCRdb trimmed public reads at Q25 via fastp, called clones via MiXCR and kept in-frame beta chains. Entries that share a CDR3 protein sequence are merged under the most common genes and DNA. TCRdb, rather than the study authors, made the V and J calls. This sample is represented by 790,000 or so distinct CDR3 sequences; around three fifths of them were singletons. The ten largest clones take up roughly 25% of the sample.

The donors were roughly 40 Caucasian individuals from Russia, aged 6 to 90 years, who were systemically healthy. Each donor gave 8 to 10 milliliters of peripheral blood, drawn into EDTA-treated Vacutainer tubes. Ficoll-Paque density-gradient centrifugation was used to isolate PBMCs, with at least 6.5 million per sample. Trizol reagent was used to extract total RNA from the PBMCs, yielding at least 5 micrograms per sample. For every donor, an aliquot of PBMCs went through flow cytometry to measure the percentages of naive CD45RAhigh/CD27high T cells. V is cut by 7 bases and J by 0 bases, and the space between the germline ends is 11 bases. The germline V gene provides CDR1 MRHNA and CDR2 SNTAGT. The CDR3 goes from the cysteine to the phenylalanine over 14 residues. Only the CDR3 portion is preserved as DNA: 42 bases, with reading frame beginning at the first base. The sample originates from a study of blood T cells in healthy people across ages (dated by TCRdb to between 2014 and 2017). The study in broad terms: In model experiments, template switching captured roughly one uniquely barcoded TCR beta cDNA molecule for every two T cells. To track age-related changes in TCR beta repertoire diversity, the study relied on deep sequencing normalized with unique cDNA molecular identifiers. Donors were grouped into four age groups: young (average 16 years), middle-aged (under 40), aged (around 60) and long-lived (82). To avoid experimental bias, donors of different ages were randomly spread across the sequencing lanes. For two donors (one aged 18 to 30 and one aged 80 or older), the study analyzed two additional independent replicas of 1 million unique cDNA reads from the same blood draw.

Study-wide conclusions, independent of this receptor: The CMV infection status of donors was not known, potentially confounding age-related changes in expanded clonotypes. There was a strong correlation between observed TCR beta diversity and the percentage of naive T cells measured by flow cytometry. Total diversity estimates from one million sequenced T cells were considered lower bounds and underestimates. The long-lived group showed more naive CD4+ T cells, fewer expanded clones and increased TCR diversity than the aged group, suggesting age selection. Because profiling used bulk unsorted PBMCs, naive and antigen-experienced compartments could not be compared conclusively. As age increased, observed TCR beta diversity per million T cells dropped in a roughly linear way, and a significant reduction was already evident by age 40.

The clonotype comes from a man aged 40-49 years in good health. Sequences were obtained from blood. The chain employs TRBV6-4 and TRBJ2-3; no D gene can be assigned with confidence. The CDR3 protein is CASKPRSSTDTQYF. The sequence in DNA is TGTGCCAGCAAACCGAGGTCTAGCACAGATACGCAGTATTTT.